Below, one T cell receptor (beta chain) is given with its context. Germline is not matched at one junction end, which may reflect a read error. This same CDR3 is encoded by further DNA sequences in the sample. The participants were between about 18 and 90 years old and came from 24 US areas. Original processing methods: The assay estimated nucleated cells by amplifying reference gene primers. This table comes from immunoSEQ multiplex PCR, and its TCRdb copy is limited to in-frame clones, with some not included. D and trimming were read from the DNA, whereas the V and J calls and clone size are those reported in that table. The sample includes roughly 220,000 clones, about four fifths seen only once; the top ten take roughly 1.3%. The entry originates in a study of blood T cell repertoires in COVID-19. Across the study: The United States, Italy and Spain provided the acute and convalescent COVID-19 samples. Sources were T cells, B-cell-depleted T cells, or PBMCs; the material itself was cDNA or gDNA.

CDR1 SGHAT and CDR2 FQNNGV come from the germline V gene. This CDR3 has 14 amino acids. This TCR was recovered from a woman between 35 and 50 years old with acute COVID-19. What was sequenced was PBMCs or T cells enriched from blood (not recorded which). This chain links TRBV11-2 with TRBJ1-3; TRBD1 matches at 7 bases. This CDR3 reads CASSLDRVGNTIYF. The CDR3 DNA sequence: TGTGCCAGCAGCCTAGACAGGGTTGGAAACACCATATATTTT.